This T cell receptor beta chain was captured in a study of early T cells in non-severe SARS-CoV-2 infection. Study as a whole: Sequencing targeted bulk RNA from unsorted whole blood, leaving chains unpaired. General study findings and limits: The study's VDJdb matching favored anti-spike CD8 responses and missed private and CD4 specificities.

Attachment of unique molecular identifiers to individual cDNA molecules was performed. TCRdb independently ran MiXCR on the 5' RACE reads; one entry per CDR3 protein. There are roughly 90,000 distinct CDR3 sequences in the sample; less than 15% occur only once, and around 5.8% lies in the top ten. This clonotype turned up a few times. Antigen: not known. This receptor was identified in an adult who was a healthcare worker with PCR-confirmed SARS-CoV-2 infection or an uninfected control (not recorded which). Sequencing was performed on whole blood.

CDR3 sequence (DNA): TGTGCCAGCAGCTTAACGGCGCAAACGTCCTACGAGCAGTACTTC. This translates into CASSLTAQTSYEQYF. The chain couples TRBV7-3 to TRBJ2-7; D call uncertain. Germline CDR1 SGHTA, CDR2 FQGTGA. The CDR3 covers 15 residues. V dropped 0 bases and J dropped 1 base, with 10 bases sitting between them. Full variable domain (missing parts from reference TRBV7-3 and TRBJ2-7): GAGVSQTPSNKVTEKGKYVELRCDPISGHTALYWYRQSLGQGPEFLIYFQGTGAADDSGLPNDRFFAVRPEGSVSTLKIQRTERGDSAVYLCASSLTAQTSYEQYFGPGTRLTVT.